The T cell receptor (beta chain) under discussion was sequenced for a study of shared clonotypes between healthy human individuals. Study background: Per donor, CD8 memory used one plate, CD8 naive used two, CD4 memory used three and CD4 naive used three. Overall study findings and caveats: Naive subsets usually exceeded memory subsets in estimated richness.

The naive CD8 fraction comprised CD45RO-negative cells positively selected for CCR7 and excluded terminally differentiated effector memory CD45RA+ cells. Donors had no recently reported acute infections or vaccinations and were HIV-negative. TCRdb's table, derived via immunoSEQ multiplex PCR, lists solely in-frame clones and lacks some. Of 1.5 million to 2.5 million clones in the sample, about 95% were seen once. Concerning this clone: What it recognizes is unknown.

With 3 bases clipped from V and 2 bases from J, the junction kept 7 bases outside the gene matches. The CDR3 totals 18 residues. CDR1 SGDLS and CDR2 YYNGEE come from the germline V gene. The sample was naive CD8+ T cells sorted from blood. The TCR originated in a man between 18 and 29 years old in good health. J is TRBJ2-1 and V is TRBV9; TRBD2 matches at 14 bases. The CDR3 reads CASSEYGTSGGPYNEQFF. The DNA of the CDR3 is TGTGCCAGCAGCGAGTACGGGACTAGCGGGGGACCCTACAATGAGCAGTTCTTC.